The 22 T cell receptor beta chains reported below all come from one sample, sequenced in a study of blood T cell repertoires in COVID-19. The repertoire was sequenced with immunoSEQ multiplex PCR; TCRdb's copy has only in-frame clones and lacks some. Of about 140,000 clones listed, 80% are singletons. The sample comprised peripheral blood. These receptors were collected from a man in his 70s who had recovered from COVID-19.

The V call is TRBV5-1, the J call TRBJ2-5; the match to TRBD1 covers 8 bases. Per the germline V gene, CDR1 is SGHRS and CDR2 is YFSETQ. V trimming: 0 bases; J trimming: 3 bases; junction bases outside the gene matches: 4. CDR3 length: 15 residues. The CDR3 region has the DNA TGCGCCAGCAGCTTGGGGCAGGGGGCGAAAGAGACCCAGTACTTC. It translates to CASSLGQGAKETQYF.

The rearrangement joins TRBV10-3 to TRBJ1-2, with D possibly TRBD1 on 6 matching bases. V was cut by 6 bases and J by 8 bases, with 13 bases left in between. The CDR3 is 12 amino acids. Germline lookup yields CDR1 ENHRY and CDR2 SYGVKD. The chain's CDR3 is CAIRRGGYGYTF. CDR3 DNA: TGTGCCATCAGGAGGGGGGGTTACGGCTACACCTTC.

The chain joins TRBV3-1 (or the pseudogene TRBV3-2) to TRBJ2-7; 11 bases line up with TRBD2. V shed 1 base and J 0 bases; nucleotides not matched to a gene: 8. Germline CDR1 reads LGHDT; CDR2 reads YNNKEL (reference sequence). This CDR3 has 18 residues. Here the CDR3 DNA reads TGTGCCAGCAGCCAAGGTAGCGGGAGGGCCGGGAGCTCCTACGAGCAGTACTTC. Translating gives CASSQGSGRAGSSYEQYF.

The chain has TRBV15 and TRBJ1-3, with unresolved D. V was shortened by 1 base and J by 4 bases, with 14 bases between the two germline ends. This CDR3 has 16 residues. Germline CDR1 reads LNHNV; CDR2 reads YYDKDF (reference sequence). The CDR3 region is CATSRGARHAGNTIYF. CDR3 coding DNA: TGTGCCACCAGCAGAGGGGCGCGACATGCGGGAAACACCATATATTTT.

This clone appeared a few times. This chain joins TRBV7-9 and TRBJ1-6; D not certain. Germline V gene sequence: CDR1 SEHNR, CDR2 FQNEAQ (reference sequence). The CDR3 is 13 residues long. Between the trimmed V and J ends, which lost 5 bases and 8 bases, there was a span of 10 bases. The CDR3 sequence is CASSKQYDSPLHF. The CDR3 DNA reads TGTGCCAGCAGCAAACAGTACGATTCACCCCTCCACTTT.

The gene calls are TRBV7-2 and TRBJ1-6; 8 bases are shared with TRBD1. The J segment lost 9 bases and the V segment lost 1 base, leaving 5 bases of the junction unmatched. In germline, CDR1 is SGHTA, CDR2 FQGNSA. The CDR3 contains 15 residues. For the CDR3, the DNA is TGTGCCAGCAGCTTAGGACAGGGGATGGGTTCACCCCTCCACTTT. Protein sequence: CASSLGQGMGSPLHF.

The J gene is TRBJ2-7, the V gene TRBV6-5, with a tentative D call TRBD1 (6 bases). The V gene lost 6 bases and the J gene lost 5 bases, with 11 bases spanning the gap. This CDR3 contains 12 residues. Per the germline V gene, CDR1 is MNHEY and CDR2 is SVGAGI. This CDR3 is CASRNRVHEQYF. CDR3 sequence (DNA): TGTGCCAGCAGAAACAGGGTCCACGAGCAGTACTTC.

The chain is built from TRBV28 and TRBJ2-1; possible D gene TRBD2, 7 bases. This CDR3 is built from 15 residues. From germline, CDR1 is MDHEN and CDR2 SYDVKM. The V gene lost 6 bases and the J gene lost 1 base, with 13 bases spanning the gap. This CDR3 reads CASRGRGTSYNEQFF. CDR3 nucleotides: TGTGCCAGCAGGGGGAGGGGGACTTCCTACAATGAGCAGTTCTTC.

V and J are TRBV9 and TRBJ2-1; 7 bases are shared with TRBD2. CDR1 and CDR2 (germline): SGDLS, YYNGEE. The J segment lost 6 bases and the V segment lost 0 bases, leaving 3 bases of the junction unmatched. The CDR3 runs 14 residues. CDR3 coding DNA: TGTGCCAGCAGCGTAGGCGCTAGCGGCAATGAGCAGTTCTTC. Its protein product is CASSVGASGNEQFF.

The genes are TRBV13 and TRBJ2-2; D possibly corresponds to TRBD1 (6 bases). CDR3 length: 17 residues. The germline V and J ends were trimmed by 0 bases and 0 bases, with 11 bases remaining between them. Germline loops: CDR1 PRHDT, CDR2 FYEKMQ (reference sequence). CDR3 residues: CASSLGAGTPNTGELFF. DNA for the CDR3: TGTGCCAGCAGCTTAGGGGCCGGGACACCGAACACCGGGGAGCTGTTTTTT.

The rearrangement links TRBV7-2 to TRBJ2-1; D uncertain. The V and J ends lost 5 bases and 6 bases respectively, with 5 bases between them. Germline lookup yields CDR1 SGHTA and CDR2 FQGNSA. The CDR3 spans 11 residues. For the CDR3, the DNA is TGTGCCAGCAGCCAACTCAATGAGCAGTTCTTC. This encodes CASSQLNEQFF.

The chain couples TRBV6-5 to TRBJ2-7; D is unclear. The CDR3 has 12 amino acids. Germline CDR1 is MNHEY and CDR2 is SVGAGI. V was shortened by 6 bases and J by 3 bases, with 9 bases between the two germline ends. CDR3: CASRENHYEQYF. For the CDR3, the DNA is TGTGCCAGCAGGGAGAATCACTACGAGCAGTACTTC.

V gene TRBV6-2 or TRBV6-3 combines with J gene TRBJ2-5; D gene uncertain. V gave up 4 bases and J gave up 1 base, with 10 bases separating them. Looked up from germline, CDR1 is MNHEY and CDR2 is SVGEGT. The CDR3 is 14 residues long. The CDR3 nucleotides are TGTGCCAGCAGTTTAATGCCACTCCAAGAGACCCAGTACTTC. It codes for CASSLMPLQETQYF.

The table lists this clone with a few counts. Germline is not matched at one junction end, which may reflect a read error. This rearrangement joins TRBV29-1 to TRBJ1-2; D call uncertain. The CDR3 runs 12 residues. Per germline, CDR1 SQVTM and CDR2 ANQGSEA. The CDR3 DNA follows: TGCAGCGTTGTAGATACTAACTATGGTTACACCTTC. Protein sequence: CSVVDTNYGYTF.

The chain couples TRBV7-2 to TRBJ2-5; a possible D gene is TRBD2 (5 bases). Germline CDR1 and CDR2: SGHTA and FQGNSA. CDR3 size: 13 residues. V was shortened by 0 bases and J by 3 bases, with 5 bases between the two germline ends. In DNA, the CDR3 is TGTGCCAGCAGCTTAGCCGGGAAAGAGACCCAGTACTTC. Translated, it gives CASSLAGKETQYF.

The chain is built from TRBV7-2 and TRBJ2-5, with 11 bases lining up with TRBD1. The ends lost 4 bases at V and 2 bases at J; junction bases unmatched: 3. The CDR3 length is 15 residues. Germline V CDR1 and CDR2: SGHTA, FQGNSA. In nucleotides, the CDR3 is TGTGCCAGCAGCTCGGACAGGGGGCGTCAAGAGACCCAGTACTTC. Its translation is CASSSDRGRQETQYF.

Comment on this clone: Other DNA sequences from this sample encode an identical CDR3 as well. The chain is built from TRBV18 and TRBJ2-7; maybe TRBD2 (6 bases). The length of the CDR3 is 13 residues. CDR1 and CDR2 (germline): KGHSH, LQKENI. Trimming stripped 3 bases from V and 4 bases from J, with 10 bases between. Here the CDR3 reads CASSPDGGYEQYF. CDR3 nucleotides: TGTGCCAGCTCACCCGACGGGGGTTACGAGCAGTACTTC.

The J gene is TRBJ1-5, the V gene TRBV28; D ambiguous. Per germline, CDR1 MDHEN and CDR2 SYDVKM. The germline V and J ends were trimmed by 1 base and 4 bases, with 11 bases remaining between them. This CDR3 region has 15 residues. The CDR3 coding sequence is TGTGCCAGCAGTTTATTGAGGGCGGGGAATCAGCCCCAGCATTTT. It specifies CASSLLRAGNQPQHF.

This clone has only one observation. The chain employs TRBV19 and TRBJ2-1; tentative D call: TRBD1 (6 bases). CDR1 LNHDA and CDR2 SQIVND come from the germline V gene (reference sequence). This CDR3 has 13 residues. Between the trimmed V and J ends, which lost 5 bases and 7 bases, there was a span of 12 bases. The CDR3 here is CASSGYTGNEQFF. DNA of the CDR3: TGTGCCAGTAGTGGCTACACAGGGAATGAGCAGTTCTTC.

On this clone: The sample has other DNA sequences that encode this CDR3 too. The chain is built from TRBV5-1 and TRBJ1-1; D perhaps matches TRBD1 (5 bases). V lost 5 bases and J lost 4, with 15 bases in between. The CDR3 covers 14 residues. From germline, CDR1 is SGHRS and CDR2 YFSETQ. CDR3 loop: CASSWGTEGTEAFF. CDR3 nucleotides: TGCGCCAGCAGTTGGGGGACGGAGGGCACTGAAGCTTTCTTT.

The chain uses TRBV5-4 and TRBJ1-2; tentatively, D is TRBD1 (6 bases). This CDR3 region has 13 residues. Trimming shortened V by 4 bases and J by 1 base, and 8 bases separated the two germline ends. The germline V gene has CDR1 SGHNT and CDR2 YYREEE (reference sequence). The CDR3 spells CASSQQGNYGYTF. In nucleotides, the CDR3 is TGTGCCAGCAGCCAACAGGGTAACTATGGCTACACCTTC.

This clone was observed a few times. The rearrangement joins TRBV12-5 to TRBJ2-6, with 8 bases fitting TRBD1. CDR1 is LGHNT, CDR2 FRNRAP, per germline. This CDR3 has 21 residues. V lost 0 bases, J lost 0 bases, and 13 bases stayed unmatched. CDR3 DNA: TGTGCTAGTGGTTTGGTCCTCCGTTGGACAGGGACAGACTCTGGGGCCAACGTCCTGACTTTC. This sequence encodes CASGLVLRWTGTDSGANVLTF.